A single sample gave rise to the 17 T cell receptor beta chains below, sequenced in a study of CD8+CD57+ T cells in acquired aplastic anemia. Using genomic DNA as the template, TCR beta VDJ and CDR3 profiling was carried out. TCRdb independently ran MiXCR on the reads; one entry per CDR3 protein. Of about 190,000 distinct CDR3 sequences in the sample, less than 70% were seen once. The sample comprised sorted CD4+, CD8+, or CD8+CD57+ T cells (not recorded which) from PBMCs. These receptors all stem from a human donor in good health, serving as a control.

The gene calls are TRBV24-1 and TRBJ2-1; perhaps D is TRBD1 or TRBD2 (5 bases each). CDR1 and CDR2 from the germline V gene are KGHDR and SFDVKD. V was clipped by 9 bases and J by 5 bases, with 10 bases between them. CDR3 size: 12 residues. The CDR3 reads CATGGTHNEQFF. CDR3 DNA sequence: TGTGCCACCGGGGGAACCCACAATGAGCAGTTCTTC.

This clonotype was seen many times. V gene TRBV7-2 combines with J gene TRBJ2-5; TRBD2 might be the D (7 bases). Trimming stripped 2 bases from V and 0 bases from J, with 13 bases between. Per the germline V gene, CDR1 is SGHTA and CDR2 is FQGNSA. The CDR3 has 16 residues. This CDR3 reads CASSLTGGLHQETQYF. Written as DNA, the CDR3 is TGTGCCAGCAGCTTAACGGGGGGCCTCCACCAAGAGACCCAGTACTTC.

This clonotype was picked up a small number of times. The chain has TRBV10-3 and TRBJ2-7, with 7 bases aligning to TRBD2. Trimming cost V 4 bases and J 2 bases; bases outside gene matches: 5. CDR1 is ENHRY, CDR2 SYGVKD, per germline. This CDR3 is built from 14 residues. CDR3 nucleotides: TGTGCCATCAGTGCCGGACTAGTACCCTACGAGCAGTACTTC. This codes for CAISAGLVPYEQYF.

This clonotype has just a few counts. V is TRBV4-3 and J is TRBJ2-7; no clear D. The V gene's germline CDR1 is LGHNA and CDR2 YSLEER. V dropped 1 base and J dropped 2 bases, with 9 bases sitting between them. CDR3 length: 14 residues. CDR3 nucleotide sequence: TGCGCCAGCAGCCAAGTTCAGCTTCCCTACGAGCAGTACTTC. Translation: CASSQVQLPYEQYF.

This clonotype was recorded once. The chain has TRBV29-1 and TRBJ1-3; D uncertain. V dropped 5 bases and J dropped 0 bases, with 2 bases sitting between them. Germline CDR1 reads SQVTM; CDR2 reads ANQGSEA. This CDR3 spans 11 amino acids. The CDR3 coding sequence is TGCAGCGTTACCTCTGGAAACACCATATATTTT. This codes for CSVTSGNTIYF.

This chain uses TRBV5-6 with TRBJ1-2, with D perhaps matching TRBD1 (5 bases). V was trimmed by 1 base and J by 13 bases, leaving 17 bases between them. The CDR3 sequence is 13 residues long. CDR1 is SGHDT, CDR2 YYEEEE, per germline. CDR3 DNA: TGTGCCAGCAGCTTGATCAGTGGTGGGGGTATCACCTTC. It encodes CASSLISGGGITF.

The chain joins TRBV9 to TRBJ2-7, with 9 bases aligning to TRBD2. Trimming cost V 4 bases and J 3 bases; bases outside gene matches: 14. This CDR3 is 17 amino acids long. Germline assignment: CDR1 SGDLS and CDR2 YYNGEE. The CDR3 DNA sequence: TGTGCCAGCAGCCAAGGGACTAGCCCAATGGGGGGCTACGAGCAGTACTTC. Protein sequence: CASSQGTSPMGGYEQYF. The variable domain in full, with the rest retrieved from reference TRBV9 and TRBJ2-7, is DSGVTQTPKHLITATGQRVTLRCSPRSGDLSVYWYQQSLDQGLQFLIQYYNGEERAKGNILERFSAQQFPDLHSELNLSSLELGDSALYFCASSQGTSPMGGYEQYFGPGTRLTVT.

This clonotype was counted many times. The J gene is TRBJ1-5, the V gene TRBV14, with unresolved D. Germline CDR1 SGHDN, CDR2 FVKESK. The CDR3 covers 16 residues. With 7 bases removed from V and 2 bases from J, the gap between germline ends came to 18 bases. This CDR3 reads CASIQAAGRGNQPQHF. As DNA, the CDR3 is TGTGCCAGCATCCAGGCAGCCGGGAGGGGCAATCAGCCCCAGCATTTT.

This clonotype appeared a few times. This sequence joins TRBV28 and TRBJ1-1, with D perhaps TRBD1 (5 bases). Germline V lookup: CDR1 MDHEN, CDR2 SYDVKM. The CDR3 length is 16 residues. The V end lost 6 bases, the J end lost 0 bases, and 17 bases lay between the germline ends. The CDR3 region has the DNA TGTGCCAGCAGCGACGGGACCTTACATATGAACACTGAAGCTTTCTTT. Encoded protein: CASSDGTLHMNTEAFF.

The V gene is TRBV15, the J gene TRBJ2-7; 7 bases agree with TRBD2. CDR1 is LNHNV and CDR2 is YYDKDF in the germline V gene (reference sequence). The CDR3 has 16 amino acids. The V gene end was trimmed by 3 bases and the J gene end by 9 bases; junction bases not matched to a gene: 17. The CDR3 protein is CATSSQSGTQESRQYF. In DNA, the CDR3 is TGTGCCACCAGCAGCCAAAGCGGGACGCAGGAGAGCCGGCAGTACTTC.

This clonotype was seen a handful of times. This CDR3 is CASSDSTSVPYNEQFF. CDR3 coding DNA: TGTGCCAGCAGCGACTCGACTAGCGTCCCCTACAATGAGCAGTTCTTC. The chain carries TRBV9 and TRBJ2-1; TRBD2 matches at 8 bases. CDR1 and CDR2 from the germline V gene are SGDLS and YYNGEE. This CDR3 spans 16 amino acids. The V gene end was trimmed by 3 bases and the J gene end by 2 bases; junction bases not matched to a gene: 7. Together with reference TRBV9 and TRBJ2-1, the CDR3 gives the full variable domain: DSGVTQTPKHLITATGQRVTLRCSPRSGDLSVYWYQQSLDQGLQFLIQYYNGEERAKGNILERFSAQQFPDLHSELNLSSLELGDSALYFCASSDSTSVPYNEQFFGPGTRLTVL.

The J gene is TRBJ2-7, the V gene TRBV7-2; D may be TRBD1 (6 bases). V lost 10 bases, J lost 2 bases, and 12 bases lay in between. Per the germline V gene, CDR1 is SGHTA and CDR2 is FQGNSA. CDR3 length equals 12 residues. The CDR3 protein is CAIMDRTYEQYF. Here the CDR3 DNA reads TGTGCCATCATGGACAGAACCTACGAGCAGTACTTC.

In its sample, this clonotype was seen many times. The rearrangement joins TRBV5-8 to TRBJ2-3; D unresolved. Trimming removed 0 bases at V and 0 bases at J, with 14 bases between. The CDR3 is 17 residues long. The germline gives CDR1 SGHTS, CDR2 YDEGEE. The CDR3 DNA reads TGTGCCAGCAGCTTGGGTCAGCCGAGTACGAGCACAGATACGCAGTATTTT. Amino acid sequence: CASSLGQPSTSTDTQYF.

This clonotype was detected many times. The chain has TRBV14 and TRBJ1-4; possible D gene TRBD1, 5 bases. Germline assignment: CDR1 SGHDN and CDR2 FVKESK. The V gene lost 5 bases and the J gene lost 8 bases, with 15 bases spanning the gap. The CDR3 runs to 14 residues. The CDR3 is CASSLKGWGEKLFF. The CDR3 coding sequence is TGTGCCAGCAGCTTGAAGGGATGGGGGGAAAAACTGTTTTTT.

This chain links TRBV19 with TRBJ2-5, with 7 bases fitting TRBD2. The trim removed 5 bases at V and 0 bases at J, leaving 3 bases unmatched. The germline V gene has CDR1 LNHDA and CDR2 SQIVND (reference sequence). The CDR3 extends over 14 amino acids. The CDR3: CASSPLADQETQYF. CDR3 nucleotides: TGTGCCAGTAGTCCCCTAGCGGACCAAGAGACCCAGTACTTC.

This clonotype was detected many times. The V call is TRBV5-8, the J call TRBJ2-5, with 8 bases matching TRBD2. Germline V gives CDR1 SGHTS, CDR2 YDEGEE. V trimming: 2 bases; J trimming: 5 bases; junction bases outside the gene matches: 5. The CDR3 runs to 14 residues. The CDR3 region is CASSLRGGRETQYF. CDR3 nucleotides: TGTGCCAGCAGCTTACGGGGGGGCCGTGAGACCCAGTACTTC.

This clonotype has ten or more counts. V gene TRBV10-3 combines with J gene TRBJ2-5; 9 bases fit TRBD2. The germline CDR1 and CDR2 sequences are ENHRY and SYGVKD. V shed 7 bases, J shed 3 bases, and the junction held 6 bases outside the gene matches. The CDR3 contains 14 residues. CDR3 bases: TGTGCCATCAAAGAGACTAGCGGAAAAGAGACCCAGTACTTC. Its translation: CAIKETSGKETQYF.